This entry lists 22 T cell receptor beta chains sequenced from one sample in a study of spatial heterogeneity in lung cancer. Study outcomes and limitations: Counts of expanded intratumoral alpha and beta TCRs tracked tumor mutation counts.

Time point: sample taken at primary tumor resection. From the 5' RACE reads, TCRdb called clonotypes with MiXCR, one entry per CDR3 protein. The data show approximately 9,500 distinct CDR3 sequences, approximately 12% seen once. Their recognized antigens are unknown. The specimen was lung tumor tissue, collected at surgery. The origin of the receptors is a male donor with early-stage non-small cell lung cancer.

By share, this clonotype ranks as medium-sized. For a library built for alpha chains, this beta chain is a stray read; little rests on its size. The J gene is TRBJ2-1, the V gene TRBV21-1; the D call of TRBD2 is as the table states it, not checked on the DNA. TRBV21-1 is flagged as a pseudogene. This CDR3 spans 16 amino acids. For the CDR3, the DNA is TGTGCCAGCAGCAAGGTTACCGGCCCCTCCTACAATGAGCAGTTCTTC. This translates into CASSKVTGPSYNEQFF.

With regard to this clonotype: The library was prepared for alpha chains; this beta chain is a stray read, so its frequency means little. This chain joins TRBV19 and TRBJ2-3; D call uncertain. CDR3 length: 16 residues. The germline V and J ends were trimmed by 1 base and 6 bases, with 17 bases remaining between them. Germline CDR1 is LNHDA and CDR2 is SQIVND (reference sequence). The CDR3 is CASSIAGNNLKDTQYF. The CDR3 region has the DNA TGTGCCAGTAGTATAGCTGGGAACAACCTAAAGGATACGCAGTATTTT.

In its sample, this clonotype ranks as medium-sized (0.01 to 0.1%). This beta chain was picked up by a library intended for alpha chains and is off target, so its count carries little meaning. The gene calls are TRBV20-1 and TRBJ2-7; D is unclear. The CDR3 has 11 amino acids. Trimming removed 2 bases at V and 6 bases at J, with 8 bases between. Germline CDR1 reads DFQATT; CDR2 reads SNEGSKA (reference sequence). DNA for the CDR3: TGCAGTGCTAGATTCGACTCCGAGCAGTACTTC. It is translated as CSARFDSEQYF.

Worth noting for this clonotype: A library made for alpha chains picked up this beta chain off target, so its size means little. V is TRBV12-3 or TRBV12-4 and J is TRBJ1-4; D not certain. The V and J ends lost 6 bases and 7 bases respectively, with 18 bases between them. The length of the CDR3 is 15 residues. This CDR3 is CASSPVEGLAEKLFF. The CDR3 region has the DNA TGTGCCAGCAGCCCCGTGGAGGGTCTGGCTGAAAAACTGTTTTTT.

This clonotype appeared many times. The library was prepared for alpha chains; this beta chain is a stray read, so its frequency means little. J is TRBJ1-5 and V is TRBV19, with TRBD1 matching 9 bases. The ends lost 7 bases at V and 5 bases at J; junction bases unmatched: 12. This CDR3 is built from 16 residues. Germline V gene data show CDR1 as LNHDA and CDR2 as SQIVND (reference sequence). CDR3 DNA: TGTGCCAGTATCCAGAGGGGGGACAGGGAATATCAGCCCCAGCATTTT. It specifies CASIQRGDREYQPQHF.

On this clonotype: The library was designed around alpha chains, so this beta chain is a stray read whose abundance carries little weight. For the CDR3, the DNA is TGCAGTGCTAGAGTACCTGGACTAGCGGGGGGCCAAGAGACCCAGTACTTC. Its translation is CSARVPGLAGGQETQYF. The rearrangement joins TRBV20-1 to TRBJ2-5; TRBD2 agrees at 14 bases. The V gene's germline CDR1 is DFQATT and CDR2 SNEGSKA (reference sequence). Trimming at V came to 1 base and at J to 1 base, leaving 5 bases not matched to a gene. CDR3 size: 17 residues.

This clonotype was counted many times. This beta chain is a stray sequence in a library constructed for alpha chains; its clone size is not meaningful. The genes are TRBV27 and TRBJ2-1, with 8 nucleotides matching TRBD2. Germline V gives CDR1 MNHEY, CDR2 SMNVEV (reference sequence). The CDR3 is 17 residues long. J was trimmed by 2 bases and V by 4 bases; bases with no gene match: 10. This chain's CDR3 is CASSSEGGRWAYNEQFF. The CDR3 nucleotides are TGTGCCAGCAGTTCCGAGGGCGGGAGGTGGGCCTACAATGAGCAGTTCTTC.

This clonotype was found many times. This beta chain was picked up by a library intended for alpha chains and is off target, so its count carries little meaning. This chain links TRBV10-3 with TRBJ2-3; 9 bases match TRBD2. Germline V gene sequence: CDR1 ENHRY, CDR2 SYGVKD. The V gene end was trimmed by 2 bases and the J gene end by 6 bases; junction bases not matched to a gene: 27. This CDR3 region has 22 residues. CDR3 sequence (DNA): TGTGCCATCAGTGAGAGACTGTTCTCGGCAGGAGTAGCGGGGGCTCAACGGGATACGCAGTATTTT. Translated: CAISERLFSAGVAGAQRDTQYF.

A remark on this clonotype: This beta chain came through as a stray read in a library set up for alpha chains, and its size says little. This sequence joins TRBV20-1 and TRBJ2-3; D possibly corresponds to TRBD2 (5 bases). V gave up 0 bases and J gave up 2 bases, with 12 bases separating them. Germline lookup yields CDR1 DFQATT and CDR2 SNEGSKA (reference sequence). This CDR3 spans 15 amino acids. The CDR3 region is CSARDGAAVTDTQYF. The DNA of the CDR3 is TGCAGTGCTAGAGATGGAGCGGCTGTCACAGATACGCAGTATTTT.

This clonotype is classed as medium-sized. The library was designed around alpha chains, so this beta chain is a stray read whose abundance carries little weight. This sequence joins TRBV3-1 and TRBJ2-7; TRBD1 is a possible D gene (6 bases). The V end was cut by 2 bases, the J end by 2 bases, with 10 bases between. This CDR3 comprises 14 residues. CDR1 and CDR2 from the germline V gene are LGHDT and YNNKEL (reference sequence). In nucleotides, the CDR3 is TGTGCCAGCAGCCAAAGGGGGTCCACCTACGAGCAGTACTTC. Its translation: CASSQRGSTYEQYF.

As to this clonotype: This beta chain slipped into a library made for alpha chains as a stray read, so its size is not meaningful. The J gene is TRBJ1-3, the V gene TRBV20-1, with D maybe TRBD1 (6 bases). The CDR3 loop spans 15 amino acids. CDR1 and CDR2 from the germline V gene are DFQATT and SNEGSKA (reference sequence). Trimming shortened V by 5 bases and J by 3 bases, and 17 bases separated the two germline ends. The CDR3 here is CSAFPGGGRGNTIYF. The CDR3 nucleotides are TGCAGTGCTTTCCCGGGAGGGGGACGTGGAAACACCATATATTTT.

This clonotype is judged medium-sized. The size of this beta chain means little, since it is a stray read in a library made for alpha chains. This chain connects TRBV5-1 to TRBJ2-2; TRBD2 aligns across 9 bases. This CDR3 contains 15 residues. After removal of 2 bases from V and 4 bases from J, the junction contained 3 bases not matched to a gene. Germline V lookup: CDR1 SGHRS, CDR2 YFSETQ. CDR3 residues: CASSFLTSGTGELFF. The CDR3 nucleotides read TGCGCCAGCAGCTTTTTGACTAGCGGCACCGGGGAGCTGTTTTTT.

Worth noting for this clonotype: This beta chain is a stray sequence in a library constructed for alpha chains; its clone size is not meaningful. The rearrangement uses TRBV12-3 or TRBV12-4 and TRBJ1-4, with D uncertain. The CDR3 is 16 amino acids. V was shortened by 5 bases and J by 0 bases, with 13 bases between the two germline ends. The CDR3 DNA reads TGTGCCAGCAGTCCCCAGGACCTTGCAACTAATGAAAAACTGTTTTTT. Protein product: CASSPQDLATNEKLFF.

This clonotype came up many times. In a library made to pick up alpha chains, this beta chain is a stray read with a size that means little. This rearrangement joins TRBV7-9 to TRBJ1-5; TRBD1 agrees at 11 bases. With 4 bases clipped from V and 5 bases from J, the junction kept 4 bases outside the gene matches. The CDR3 runs 15 residues. In germline, CDR1 is SEHNR, CDR2 FQNEAQ (reference sequence). The CDR3 region is CASSWPGQGDQPQHF. CDR3 DNA sequence: TGTGCCAGCAGCTGGCCGGGACAGGGGGATCAGCCCCAGCATTTT.

This clonotype was detected many times. The size of this beta chain means little, since it is a stray read in a library made for alpha chains. The chain recombines TRBV12-3 or TRBV12-4 with TRBJ2-1; 16 nucleotides align to TRBD2. This CDR3 has 18 amino acids. V lost 6 bases and J lost 6; bases outside the gene matches: 11. CDR3 residues: CASSLPGLAGGPSNEQFF. The CDR3 DNA is TGTGCCAGCAGCCTACCGGGACTAGCGGGAGGGCCAAGCAATGAGCAGTTCTTC.

This clonotype was recorded at least ten times. This beta chain is an unintended read in a library built for alpha chains; its size means little. The gene calls are TRBV3-1 and TRBJ1-1; D unresolved. This CDR3 is 13 amino acids long. The V end was cut by 1 base, the J end by 8 bases, with 11 bases between. Per germline, CDR1 LGHDT and CDR2 YNNKEL (reference sequence). The DNA for the CDR3 is TGTGCCAGCAGCCAAGGGGTGGGAATAGAAGCTTTCTTT. Its translation is CASSQGVGIEAFF.

This clonotype is medium-sized within its sample. The size of this beta chain means little, since it is a stray read in a library made for alpha chains. The chain recombines TRBV6-1 with TRBJ1-5, with D uncertain. Deletions cut 3 bases from V and 7 bases from J, with 10 bases between. This CDR3 comprises 13 residues. Germline V gene sequence: CDR1 MNHNS, CDR2 SASEGT. The CDR3, as DNA: TGTGCCAGCAGTGACACGGCGGGGCAGCCCCAGCATTTT. Residues: CASSDTAGQPQHF.

There are many counts of this clonotype. Being off target in a library aimed at alpha chains, this beta chain has a size of little meaning. The gene calls are TRBV6-5 and TRBJ2-5; 7 nucleotides line up with TRBD1. Unmatched junction bases numbered 15, after V lost 9 bases and J lost 5 bases. Germline V gene sequence: CDR1 MNHEY, CDR2 SVGAGI. The CDR3 spans 15 residues. CDR3 protein: CASKVTGVFLETQYF. CDR3 DNA sequence: TGTGCCAGTAAAGTTACAGGGGTGTTTTTGGAGACCCAGTACTTC.

This clonotype is deemed medium-sized. Since the library was made to target alpha chains, this beta chain is a stray read and its abundance is not meaningful. The chain has TRBV29-1 and TRBJ1-2, with 7 nucleotides matching TRBD1. The CDR3 extends over 13 amino acids. Germline V gene sequence: CDR1 SQVTM, CDR2 ANQGSEA. V lost 7 bases and J lost 2; bases outside the gene matches: 7. CDR3 sequence reads: CSADGDSNYGYTF. The CDR3, as DNA: TGCAGCGCTGACGGGGACAGCAACTATGGCTACACCTTC.

By proportion, this clonotype is medium-sized. This beta chain is a stray read from a library made for alpha chains; its abundance is not meaningful. The gene calls are TRBV6-5 and TRBJ2-3, with 10 bases fitting TRBD2. Germline CDR1 is MNHEY and CDR2 is SVGAGI. Trimming at V came to 6 bases and at J to 1 base, leaving 4 bases not matched to a gene. The CDR3 contains 15 residues. DNA for the CDR3: TGTGCCAGCAGGCGGACTAGCGGAGGCACAGATACGCAGTATTTT. The encoded protein is CASRRTSGGTDTQYF.

A remark on this clonotype: The library was built for alpha chains, so this beta chain is an off-target read and its size means little. The rearrangement uses TRBV7-8 and TRBJ2-7; 15 bases align to TRBD2. Looked up from germline, CDR1 is SGHVS and CDR2 is FQNEAQ. The trim removed 5 bases at V and 4 bases at J, leaving 3 bases unmatched. The CDR3 has 15 residues. CDR3 DNA: TGTGCCAGCAGCCGAGGGACTAGCGGGAGGTACGAGCAGTACGTC. This sequence encodes CASSRGTSGRYEQYV.

This clonotype was seen repeatedly, ten times or more. Since it is a stray read in a library aimed at alpha chains, this beta chain has a size that is not meaningful. V and J are TRBV27 and TRBJ1-2; no clear D. Germline values: CDR1 MNHEY, CDR2 SMNVEV (reference sequence). CDR3 size: 16 residues. V gave up 0 bases and J gave up 4 bases, with 15 bases separating them. CDR3 nucleotides: TGTGCCAGCAGTTTATCGAGTGTGGGCGGGTCCTATGGCTACACCTTC. Protein product: CASSLSSVGGSYGYTF.